This T cell receptor beta chain was sequenced during a study of early T cells in non-severe SARS-CoV-2 infection. Only a few counts were recorded for this clonotype. Its antigen is as yet unknown. Findings of the study overall: VDJdb matching skewed toward anti-spike CD8 responses, missing private and CD4 specificities.

The CDR3 has 14 residues. Trimming removed 4 bases from V and 3 bases from J, with 9 bases in between. Germline CDR1 and CDR2: SGHNT and YENEEA. Each CDR3 protein gets one entry after TCRdb re-called the 5' RACE reads with MiXCR. The sample holds 45,000 to 75,000 distinct CDR3 sequences; around 9% are singletons and the top ten take 17%. The clonotype comes from an adult who was a healthcare worker with PCR-confirmed SARS-CoV-2 infection or an uninfected control (not recorded which). The sequenced sample was whole blood. The chain has TRBV11-3 and TRBJ2-2; the D gene is possibly TRBD1 (5 bases). The CDR3 here is CASSSGADTGELFF. The CDR3 bases are TGTGCCAGCAGCTCTGGGGCGGACACCGGGGAGCTGTTTTTT.